A single sample is the source of the 16 T cell receptor beta chains below, sequenced in a study of blood T cells in healthy people across ages. The second PCR ran roughly 7 to 11 cycles with a sample-barcoded 5' primer and J-beta primers. TCRdb passed the 5' RACE reads through MiXCR, listing each CDR3 protein once. The sample lists 1.5 million to 2 million distinct CDR3 sequences, 30% to 35% occurring once. Sequencing used blood. The source is a woman aged 25 to 39 in good health.

For this clonotype: A much larger clone lies a single base off, so this may be a read error. The V and J genes are TRBV5-1 and TRBJ2-1; a possible D gene is TRBD2 (5 bases). The CDR3 is 15 residues long. Germline assignment: CDR1 SGHRS and CDR2 YFSETQ. CDR3 DNA: TGCACCAGCAGCTTGGCGGGCGTGGCTAGCATTGAGCAGTTCTTC. Amino acid sequence: CTSSLAGVASIEQFF.

This clonotype showed up just a few times. This chain uses TRBV9 with TRBJ2-7; D not resolved. This CDR3 spans 16 amino acids. Germline V gives CDR1 SGDLS, CDR2 YYNGEE. Trimming took 0 bases from V and 0 from J, leaving 13 bases between them. The CDR3: CASSVERLVSSYEQYF. In DNA form, the CDR3 reads TGTGCCAGCAGCGTAGAAAGGCTAGTATCCTCCTACGAGCAGTACTTC. The full variable domain, completed using reference TRBV9 and TRBJ2-7, is DSGVTQTPKHLITATGQRVTLRCSPRSGDLSVYWYQQSLDQGLQFLIQYYNGEERAKGNILERFSAQQFPDLHSELNLSSLELGDSALYFCASSVERLVSSYEQYFGPGTRLTVT.

This clonotype was picked up a small number of times. This chain joins TRBV12-5 and TRBJ2-7, with D tentatively TRBD1 (5 bases). The V and J ends lost 3 bases and 2 bases respectively, with 14 bases between them. The CDR3 has 15 residues. Germline lookup yields CDR1 LGHNT and CDR2 FRNRAP. CDR3 bases: TGTGCTAGTGGTTTTCTGACAGTAACACCCTACGAGCAGTACTTC. Protein product: CASGFLTVTPYEQYF.

A remark on this clonotype: One end of the junction is discordant with germline, which a read error may explain. J is TRBJ2-2 and V is TRBV7-9, with TRBD2 matching 9 bases. The CDR3 consists of 16 residues. The germline CDR1 and CDR2 sequences are SEHNR and FQNEAQ (reference sequence). The DNA for the CDR3 is TGTGCCGGCAGCTCCAAGACTAGCGGCGACACCGGGGAGCTGTTTTTT. Translating gives CAGSSKTSGDTGELFF.

V is TRBV7-9 and J is TRBJ2-5, with 7 bases lining up with TRBD2. The V gene's germline CDR1 is SEHNR and CDR2 FQNEAQ (reference sequence). V was pared by 0 bases and J by 5 bases, with 9 bases of the junction left unmatched. The CDR3 is 16 residues long. The CDR3 nucleotides read TGTGCCAGCAGCTTAGCCCCAGCGGGACCCACTGAGACCCAGTACTTC. It translates to CASSLAPAGPTETQYF.

This sequence joins TRBV9 and TRBJ1-2; possibly TRBD1 for D (5 bases). The CDR3 contains 18 residues. CDR1 and CDR2 (germline): SGDLS, YYNGEE. V was clipped by 0 bases and J by 0 bases, with 18 bases between them. CDR3 bases: TGTGCCAGCAGCGTAGAGGGGCCAGGTTTTGCGGCTAACTATGGCTACACCTTC. Its translation: CASSVEGPGFAANYGYTF.

The chain is built from TRBV4-2 and TRBJ2-3; D is uncertain. Germline-derived CDR1 and CDR2 are LGHNA and YNFKEQ. The length of the CDR3 is 19 residues. Trimming pared 0 bases from V and 0 bases from J, leaving 19 bases between. The CDR3, as DNA: TGTGCCAGCAGCCAAGATAGCTACGTCCCCCCCACTAGCACAGATACGCAGTATTTT. Translated: CASSQDSYVPPTSTDTQYF.

CDR3 nucleotide sequence: TGTGCCAGCAGACGCGGACGGGGGACCTACGAGCAGTACTTC. Its translation: CASRRGRGTYEQYF. The chain couples TRBV6-5 to TRBJ2-7; perhaps TRBD2 as D (6 bases). The CDR3 extends over 14 amino acids. CDR1 is MNHEY and CDR2 is SVGAGI in the germline V gene. Trimming took 6 bases from V and 2 from J, leaving 14 bases between them.

The V and J genes are TRBV19 and TRBJ2-5; D remains unclear. CDR1 LNHDA and CDR2 SQIVND come from the germline V gene (reference sequence). The CDR3 is made up of 13 amino acids. The V end was cut by 1 base, the J end by 4 bases, with 7 bases between. CDR3 region: CASSIGWGETQYF. The CDR3 nucleotides are TGTGCCAGTAGTATAGGTTGGGGAGAGACCCAGTACTTC.

This clonotype occurred a few times. This rearrangement joins TRBV7-9 to TRBJ2-5; TRBD1 agrees at 7 bases. The CDR3 consists of 16 residues. J lost 1 base, V lost 1 base, and 6 bases had no gene match. Germline CDR1 reads SEHNR; CDR2 reads FQNEAQ (reference sequence). This chain's CDR3 is CASSLVGNRGQETQYF. The CDR3 DNA follows: TGTGCCAGCAGCTTAGTAGGAAACAGGGGCCAAGAGACCCAGTACTTC.

This clonotype has more than one count but fewer than ten. The V gene is TRBV30, the J gene TRBJ2-1, with no clear D. Germline CDR1 and CDR2: GTSNPN and SVGIG (reference sequence). The CDR3 contains 13 residues. The ends were cut back, 4 bases at V and 0 bases at J, with 7 bases in the middle. The chain's CDR3 is CAWTPRSYNEQFF. The CDR3 DNA follows: TGTGCCTGGACTCCGCGCTCCTACAATGAGCAGTTCTTC.

This chain uses TRBV7-9 with TRBJ2-7, with 10 bases fitting TRBD2. This CDR3 region has 17 residues. J was trimmed by 5 bases and V by 4 bases; bases with no gene match: 14. Germline V gene lookup returns CDR1 SEHNR and CDR2 FQNEAQ (reference sequence). The CDR3 spells CASSSGVAGTSENEQYF. The DNA for the CDR3 is TGTGCCAGCAGCTCCGGGGTTGCCGGGACTAGCGAGAACGAGCAGTACTTC.

V and J are TRBV3-1 and TRBJ2-5, with D possibly matching TRBD2 (6 bases). The germline V and J ends were trimmed by 2 bases and 0 bases, with 13 bases remaining between them. The CDR3 is 16 amino acids. Germline loops: CDR1 LGHDT, CDR2 YNNKEL (reference sequence). CDR3 in amino acids: CASSQIAGPHQETQYF. The CDR3 coding sequence is TGTGCCAGCAGCCAAATCGCGGGACCACACCAAGAGACCCAGTACTTC.

The chain recombines TRBV20-1 with TRBJ2-5; 10 nucleotides match TRBD1. The V and J ends lost 1 base and 4 bases, in that order; junction bases with no gene match: 6. The CDR3 loop spans 15 amino acids. Germline-derived CDR1 and CDR2 are DFQATT and SNEGSKA (reference sequence). CDR3 in DNA: TGCAGTGCTAGAGTCGGGACAGGGGTTGGAGAGACCCAGTACTTC. Protein sequence: CSARVGTGVGETQYF.

In DNA form, the CDR3 reads TGTGCCAGCTCGGAGGATGAGAACACTGAAGCTTTCTTT. Protein sequence: CASSEDENTEAFF. The chain has TRBV18 and TRBJ1-1, with D uncertain. The CDR3 is 13 amino acids. Germline V gives CDR1 KGHSH, CDR2 LQKENI. The V end lost 6 bases, the J end lost 1 base, and 9 bases lay between the germline ends.

In this sample, this clonotype turned up once. J is TRBJ2-3 and V is TRBV10-2; a possible D gene is TRBD1 (6 bases). Germline lookup yields CDR1 WSHSY and CDR2 SAAADI. Trimming removed 3 bases at V and 2 bases at J, with 9 bases between. The CDR3 runs 14 residues. CDR3 nucleotide sequence: TGCGCCAGCAGTGACGTGGGGGCCACAGATACGCAGTATTTT. This codes for CASSDVGATDTQYF.